This TCR beta chain was identified during a study of cytomegalovirus exposure and HLA in healthy donors. Findings of the study overall: High specificity and sensitivity for cytomegalovirus status were reported for the classifier.

Produced via immunoSEQ multiplex PCR; TCRdb's table is partial and in-frame only. The table lists 200,000 to 250,000 clones, 75% to 90% of them singletons. With respect to this clone: The antigen remains unidentified.

The CDR3 is 12 amino acids. CDR1 and CDR2 from the germline V gene are MNHEY and SMNVEV (reference sequence). The J segment lost 11 bases and the V segment lost 5 bases, leaving 6 bases of the junction unmatched. Sequencing was carried out using PBMCs. This clonotype was obtained from a woman aged 30 to 39 in good health and CMV-seropositive. This chain links TRBV27 with TRBJ1-1; 9 nucleotides match TRBD1. CDR3 residues: CASSPTGGKAFF. The DNA for the CDR3 is TGTGCCAGCAGTCCGACAGGGGGTAAGGCTTTCTTT.